These 18 T cell receptor beta chains were all obtained from the same sample, sequenced in a study of breast tumors, draining lymph nodes, adjacent tissues. Breast cancer patients provided tissue from their axillary draining lymph nodes. TCRdb analysed the multiplex PCR reads with MiXCR anew, one entry per CDR3 protein. The sample yields 170,000 or so distinct CDR3 sequences, approximately 30% seen once. Sequencing was done on a sample of axillary lymph node tissue. These receptors were collected from a female donor with breast cancer. Some clones in this sample may be carry-over from other donors' samples.

V and J are TRBV3-1 and TRBJ1-1; D is possibly TRBD1 (6 bases). CDR3 length equals 15 residues. Trimming stripped 4 bases from V and 4 bases from J, with 16 bases between. Germline V lookup: CDR1 LGHDT, CDR2 YNNKEL (reference sequence). The CDR3 reads CASSPAVGGITEAFF. The DNA for the CDR3 is TGTGCCAGCAGCCCCGCTGTGGGGGGCATCACTGAAGCTTTCTTT.

This clonotype turned up a few times. The V gene is TRBV27, the J gene TRBJ2-7; perhaps TRBD2 as D (5 bases). Germline V gene lookup returns CDR1 MNHEY and CDR2 SMNVEV (reference sequence). CDR3 length: 15 amino acids. Trimming took 1 base from V and 3 from J, leaving 13 bases between them. CDR3 in amino acids: CASSLFPNGGYEQYF. The CDR3 DNA is TGTGCCAGCAGTTTATTTCCTAACGGAGGCTACGAGCAGTACTTC.

This clonotype showed up many times. CDR3 in DNA: TGTGCCAGCAGTTACGGATCTCAGCCCCAGCATTTT. This codes for CASSYGSQPQHF. The rearrangement joins TRBV6-2 or TRBV6-3 to TRBJ1-5; D remains ambiguous. Germline V gene lookup returns CDR1 MNHEY and CDR2 SVGEGT. CDR3 length equals 12 residues. Deletions cut 2 bases from V and 6 bases from J, with 5 bases between.

The V call is TRBV24-1, the J call TRBJ1-5, with no clear D. This CDR3 has 12 amino acids. The germline V gene encodes CDR1 KGHDR and CDR2 SFDVKD. The V end lost 5 bases, the J end lost 14 bases, and 15 bases lay between the germline ends. The CDR3 region is CATSGVDAREHF. Here the CDR3 DNA reads TGTGCCACCAGTGGAGTAGATGCCCGCGAGCATTTT.

This rearrangement joins TRBV7-9 to TRBJ1-4; D not certain. The CDR3 covers 16 residues. Germline V gene data show CDR1 as SEHNR and CDR2 as FQNEAQ (reference sequence). Trimming took off 3 bases at V and 8 bases at J, with 19 bases between the two ends. The CDR3 nucleotides read TGTGCCAGCAGCTTTGGGAGGGCCAAGCGGGCGGAAAAACTGTTTTTT. Its translation: CASSFGRAKRAEKLFF.

On this clonotype itself: Its ends do not fully match the called genes, so a read error is possible. V gene TRBV20-1 combines with J gene TRBJ2-1; 12 bases fit TRBD2. Germline-derived CDR1 and CDR2 are DFQATT and SNEGSKA (reference sequence). The CDR3 loop spans 18 amino acids. The CDR3 region is CSARDRALAGGSYNERFF. The CDR3 coding sequence is TGCAGTGCTAGAGATCGGGCACTAGCGGGGGGTTCATACAATGAGCGGTTCTTC.

Only a few counts were recorded for this clonotype. J is TRBJ1-4 and V is TRBV7-9; TRBD1 aligns across 7 bases. V shed 4 bases and J 6 bases; nucleotides not matched to a gene: 8. CDR3 size: 15 residues. CDR1 and CDR2 from the germline V gene are SEHNR and FQNEAQ (reference sequence). CDR3 residues: CASSSLDGTDEKLFF. The CDR3 DNA reads TGTGCCAGCAGCTCCCTGGACGGGACAGATGAAAAACTGTTTTTT.

This chain uses TRBV7-2 with TRBJ2-7; a possible D gene is TRBD2 (5 bases). The CDR3 contains 14 residues. The ends were cut back, 1 base at V and 4 bases at J, with 11 bases in the middle. Per the germline V gene, CDR1 is SGHTA and CDR2 is FQGNSA. In nucleotides, the CDR3 is TGTGCCAGCAGCTTAGTTGCGGGTGCTTACGAGCAGTACTTC. Translated, it gives CASSLVAGAYEQYF.

This clonotype turned up a few times. CDR3 sequence reads: CASSTPGTGGELGDEQFF. CDR3 sequence (DNA): TGTGCCAGCAGCACACCCGGGACCGGGGGGGAGCTTGGGGATGAGCAGTTCTTC. V and J are TRBV27 and TRBJ2-1; TRBD2 aligns across 8 bases. Trimming at V came to 6 bases and at J to 8 bases, leaving 21 bases not matched to a gene. The CDR3 runs 18 residues. Per germline, CDR1 MNHEY and CDR2 SMNVEV (reference sequence).

This rearrangement joins TRBV5-5 to TRBJ2-7, with 8 bases fitting TRBD1. The germline V gene encodes CDR1 SGHKS and CDR2 YYEKEE (reference sequence). J gave up 4 bases and V 4 bases, and 7 bases lay outside the gene matches. The CDR3 length is 14 residues. The CDR3 DNA follows: TGTGCCAGCAGCAAGGGACAGGCGGCGTACGAGCAGTACTTC. Its protein is CASSKGQAAYEQYF.

This clonotype was observed many times. The chain has TRBV19 and TRBJ2-3, with 8 nucleotides matching TRBD2. This CDR3 is built from 15 residues. Trimming at V came to 7 bases and at J to 3 bases, leaving 9 bases not matched to a gene. CDR1 is LNHDA, CDR2 SQIVND, per germline (reference sequence). The CDR3 DNA reads TGTGCCAGTACACCTCGGGGGGGCCTTACAGATACGCAGTATTTT. It is translated as CASTPRGGLTDTQYF.

This clonotype was detected only a few times. V and J are TRBV7-9 and TRBJ2-4; TRBD1 aligns across 9 bases. The CDR3 runs 19 residues. Germline V gives CDR1 SEHNR, CDR2 FQNEAQ (reference sequence). V dropped 3 bases and J dropped 0; count of bases not matched to a gene: 12. CDR3 sequence: CASSFMGQGGDKAKNIQYF. The CDR3 DNA is TGTGCCAGCAGCTTTATGGGACAGGGTGGAGATAAAGCCAAAAACATTCAGTACTTC.

There are many counts of this clonotype. V is TRBV7-9 and J is TRBJ2-7, with 10 bases lining up with TRBD2. The CDR3 runs to 15 residues. The V segment lost 2 bases and the J segment 5 bases; nucleotides outside the gene matches: 6. CDR1 is SEHNR and CDR2 is FQNEAQ in the germline V gene (reference sequence). The CDR3 protein is CASSLSVAGGDEQYF. Written as DNA, the CDR3 is TGTGCCAGCAGCTTAAGCGTAGCGGGGGGAGACGAGCAGTACTTC.

This clonotype has more than one count but fewer than ten. The gene calls are TRBV19 and TRBJ1-5, with D possibly TRBD1 on 5 matching bases. In germline, CDR1 is LNHDA, CDR2 SQIVND (reference sequence). V was shortened by 5 bases and J by 6 bases, with 14 bases between the two germline ends. The CDR3 has 14 residues. In DNA form, the CDR3 reads TGTGCCAGTAGTCCAAGGGGTTTTGGTCAGCCCCAGCATTTT. This codes for CASSPRGFGQPQHF.

Of note for this clonotype: This may arise from a read error, as a much more abundant clone is one base away. J is TRBJ2-1 and V is TRBV7-3, with 11 bases aligning to TRBD2. The CDR3 contains 15 residues. Germline CDR1 is SGHTA and CDR2 is FQGTGA. The CDR3 loop is CASSPYSGGAGEQLF. For the CDR3, the DNA is TGTGCCAGCAGCCCCTATAGCGGGGGGGCCGGAGAGCAGCTCTTC.

This clonotype has at least ten counts. CDR3 bases: TGTGCCAGCAGTTACTCGAAGACAGGCAATGAAAAACTGTTTTTT. It encodes CASSYSKTGNEKLFF. The chain employs TRBV6-5 and TRBJ1-4; D might be TRBD1 (6 bases). Germline values: CDR1 MNHEY, CDR2 SVGAGI. The V and J ends lost 0 bases and 5 bases respectively, with 10 bases between them. The CDR3 loop spans 15 amino acids.

Comment on this clonotype: This may be a read error, as it is one base from a much larger clone. The chain uses TRBV6-5 and TRBJ1-2; 9 bases map to TRBD1. From germline, CDR1 is MNHEY and CDR2 SVGAGI. V lost 6 bases to trimming and J lost 2 bases; unmatched junction nucleotides: 13. There are 17 residues in the CDR3. CDR3 bases: TGTGCCAGCAGGCTCCTCGCGGGACAGGGAGGGAACTATGGCTACACCTTC. This codes for CASRLLAGQGGNYGYTF.

This clonotype was observed at least ten times. CDR3 residues: CASIRDRVGNEQFF. The CDR3 bases are TGTGCCAGCATCCGAGACAGGGTAGGGAATGAGCAGTTCTTC. The V call is TRBV2, the J call TRBJ2-1; 7 bases match TRBD1. The CDR3 totals 14 residues. V dropped 7 bases and J dropped 7; count of bases not matched to a gene: 10. Germline-derived CDR1 and CDR2 are SNHLY and FYNNEI.